The subject of this entry is one T cell receptor beta chain. The antigen remains undetermined. The sample belongs to a study of beta chain features in type 1 diabetes. In the study overall: Age, gender, cell numbers and subset yield matched between patients and controls.

V gave up 5 bases and J gave up 0 bases, with 18 bases separating them. Per germline, CDR1 SGHRS and CDR2 YFSETQ. The CDR3 consists of 17 residues. The authors reverse transcribed all of the isolated RNA, so sequencing captured expressed TCRB transcripts. Naive, central memory and regulatory T cell samples produced a mean of approximately 4 million reads. TCRdb's table, derived via immunoSEQ multiplex PCR, lists solely in-frame clones and lacks some. The sample has 120,000 to 150,000 clones; less than 15% are singletons. Overall study results and limits: Shortening that was moderate but significant affected the TCRB CDR3s of Type 1 diabetes patients in all four CD4+ subsets. PCR may have favored shorter templates equally in patients and controls.

The rearrangement links TRBV5-1 to TRBJ1-5; D gene ambiguous. The sequenced sample was central memory CD4+ T cells from blood. The receptor was derived from a man aged 18 to 35 with type 1 diabetes. The CDR3 loop is CASRPVRILYSNQPQHF. Written as DNA, the CDR3 is TGCGCCAGCAGACCCGTCCGGATCCTTTATAGCAATCAGCCCCAGCATTTT.